This TCR beta chain is from a study of blood T cell repertoires in COVID-19 (dated by TCRdb to the early 2020s). As for the study more broadly: Collaborator samples came from the United States, Italy and Spain and covered acute and convalescent phases of COVID-19. A de-identified subject ID, COVID-19 status, age in years and sex were almost always included in the sample metadata. The prospective study material was composed of cDNA or gDNA derived from T cells, B-cell-depleted T cells, or PBMCs. The samples were drawn from two sources: the first 160 participants of the ongoing ImmuneRACE study, and about 1,300 subjects contributed by 6 global collaborators. The repertoires were made available in a free public database intended to serve as a resource for research on the immune response to SARS-CoV-2. Subjects who had been exposed to COVID-19, were actively infected with it, or had recovered from it provided the deeply sampled blood TCRbeta repertoires that made up the dataset. Where available, HLA class I and class II types were taken from metadata supplied by the sample provider and were not determined by assay-based typing. What the research found in general, with its limitations: Clinical and demographic metadata were provided uncurated, with the amount varying by source and participant.

The immunoSEQ Assay, a bias-controlled multiplex PCR, was used to amplify TCRbeta CDR3 regions from genomic DNA. Concerning the study's data processing: Within the assay, amplification of reference gene primers was used to estimate how many nucleated cells each sample contained. Sequence reads were collapsed and filtered to measure the absolute abundance of every unique TCRbeta CDR3 rearrangement. For each sample, productive Simpson clonality was calculated as the square root of Simpson's diversity index over productive rearrangements. Entries here come from immuneACCESS through TCRdb and include only in-frame sequences with V and J called. Some clones fail to appear in such tables; in the studies checked, an unresolved V gene covers under half of the shortfall, and the cause of the remainder is unknown. V and J calls plus clone size are reproduced from that table; the DNA served to infer D and trimming. This sample gives around 150,000 clones in total; 75% to 90% of them show up just once. Roughly 9.2% of the sample belongs to the ten largest clones.

CDR1 SGHRS and CDR2 YFSETQ were looked up in the germline V gene. The CDR3 spans 14 residues, from the cysteine through the phenylalanine. The entry retains the CDR3 DNA only, 42 bases that are in frame from base 1. The germline ends are 12 bases apart after V is trimmed by 5 bases and J by 3 bases. Comments on this clone: Its binding antigen is unknown. No base qualities exist here, and no much larger clone lies one base off it.

The collaborating institutions used their own protocols to collect whole blood in K2EDTA tubes. For TCRbeta analysis, collaborators shipped samples as frozen whole blood, isolated PBMCs, or DNA extracted from either of those sample types. The V and J segments used are TRBV5-1 and TRBJ1-5; no D segment can be confidently identified. This receptor was taken from an elderly woman with active or convalescent COVID-19. Sequences were obtained from peripheral blood. The nucleotide sequence reads as follows: TGCGCCAGCAGTCCCGGAGGGAACAATCAGCCCCAGCATTTT. The encoded protein is CASSPGGNNQPQHF.